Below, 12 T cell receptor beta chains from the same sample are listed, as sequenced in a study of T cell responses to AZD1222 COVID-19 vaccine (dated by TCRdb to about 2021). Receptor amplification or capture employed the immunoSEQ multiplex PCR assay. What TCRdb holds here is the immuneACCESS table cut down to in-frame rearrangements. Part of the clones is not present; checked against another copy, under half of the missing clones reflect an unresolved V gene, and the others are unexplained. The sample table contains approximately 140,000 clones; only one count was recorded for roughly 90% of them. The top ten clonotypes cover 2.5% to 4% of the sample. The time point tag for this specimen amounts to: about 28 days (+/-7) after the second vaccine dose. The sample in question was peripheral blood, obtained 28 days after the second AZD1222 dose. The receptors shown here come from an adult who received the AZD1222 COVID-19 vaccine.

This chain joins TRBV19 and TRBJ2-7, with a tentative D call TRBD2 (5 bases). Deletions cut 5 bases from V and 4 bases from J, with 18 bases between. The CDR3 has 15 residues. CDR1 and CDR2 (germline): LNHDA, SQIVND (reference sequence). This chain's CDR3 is CASSLSPSRKYEQYF. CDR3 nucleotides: TGTGCCAGTAGTCTTAGTCCTAGCAGGAAGTACGAGCAGTACTTC.

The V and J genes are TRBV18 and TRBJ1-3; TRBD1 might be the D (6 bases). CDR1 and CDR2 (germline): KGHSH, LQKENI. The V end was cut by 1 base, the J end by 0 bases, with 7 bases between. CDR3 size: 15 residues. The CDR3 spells CASSPRTDSGNTIYF. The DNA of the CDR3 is TGTGCCAGCTCACCACGGACAGACTCTGGAAACACCATATATTTT.

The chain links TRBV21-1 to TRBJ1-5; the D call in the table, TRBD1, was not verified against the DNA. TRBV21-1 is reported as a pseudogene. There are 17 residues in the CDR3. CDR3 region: CASSKLRDSLSNQPQHF. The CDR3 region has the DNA TGTGCCAGCAGCAAATTACGGGACAGTTTAAGCAATCAGCCCCAGCATTTT.

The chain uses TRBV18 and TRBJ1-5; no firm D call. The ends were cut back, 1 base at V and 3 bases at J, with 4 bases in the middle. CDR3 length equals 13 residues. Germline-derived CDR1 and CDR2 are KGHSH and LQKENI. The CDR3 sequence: CASSPQDNQPQHF. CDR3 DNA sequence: TGTGCCAGCTCACCACAGGACAATCAGCCCCAGCATTTT. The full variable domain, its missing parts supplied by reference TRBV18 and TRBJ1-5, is NAGVMQNPRHLVRRRGQEARLRCSPMKGHSHVYWYRQLPEEGLKFMVYLQKENIIDESGMPKERFSAEFPKEGPSILRIQQVVRGDSAAYFCASSPQDNQPQHFGDGTRLSIL.

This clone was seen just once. CDR3 region: CASSLEQGSGYTF. The CDR3 DNA sequence: TGTGCCAGCAGCTTAGAACAGGGTAGTGGCTACACCTTC. The genes are TRBV7-9 and TRBJ1-2; TRBD1 is a possible D gene (6 bases). The CDR3 contains 13 residues. CDR1 and CDR2 from the germline V gene are SEHNR and FQNEAQ (reference sequence). Trimming shortened V by 1 base and J by 7 bases, and 10 bases separated the two germline ends.

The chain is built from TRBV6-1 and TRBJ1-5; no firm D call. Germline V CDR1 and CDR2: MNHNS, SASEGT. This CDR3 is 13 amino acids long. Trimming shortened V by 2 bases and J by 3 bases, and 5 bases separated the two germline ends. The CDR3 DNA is TGTGCCAGCAGTGAACAGTACAATCAGCCCCAGCATTTT. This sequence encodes CASSEQYNQPQHF.

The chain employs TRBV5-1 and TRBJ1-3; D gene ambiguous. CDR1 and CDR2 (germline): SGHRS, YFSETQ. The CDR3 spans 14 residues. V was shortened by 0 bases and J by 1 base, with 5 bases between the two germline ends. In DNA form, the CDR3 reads TGCGCCAGCAGCTTGGCCGGATCTGGAAACACCATATATTTT. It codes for CASSLAGSGNTIYF.

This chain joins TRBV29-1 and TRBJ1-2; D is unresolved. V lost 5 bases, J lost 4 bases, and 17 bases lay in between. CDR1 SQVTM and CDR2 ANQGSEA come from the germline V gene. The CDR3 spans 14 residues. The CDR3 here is CSVHMGGQTYGYTF. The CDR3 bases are TGCAGCGTTCACATGGGTGGGCAGACCTATGGCTACACCTTC. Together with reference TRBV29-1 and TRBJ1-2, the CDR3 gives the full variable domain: SAVISQKPSRDICQRGTSLTIQCQVDSQVTMMFWYRQQPGQSLTLIATANQGSEATYESGFVIDKFPISRPNLTFSTLTVSNMSPEDSSIYLCSVHMGGQTYGYTFGSGTRLTVV.

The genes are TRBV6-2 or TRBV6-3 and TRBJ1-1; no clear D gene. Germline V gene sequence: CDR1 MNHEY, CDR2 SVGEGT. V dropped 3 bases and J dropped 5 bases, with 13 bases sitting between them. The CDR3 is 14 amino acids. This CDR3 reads CASSYIGGRTEAFF. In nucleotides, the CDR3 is TGTGCCAGCAGTTATATCGGAGGGAGGACTGAAGCTTTCTTT.

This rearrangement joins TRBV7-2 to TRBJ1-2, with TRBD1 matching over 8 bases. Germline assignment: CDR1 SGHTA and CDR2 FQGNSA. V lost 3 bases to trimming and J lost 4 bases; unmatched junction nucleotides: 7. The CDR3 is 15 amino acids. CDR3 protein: CASSFRDRLAYGYTF. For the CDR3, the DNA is TGTGCCAGCAGCTTCCGGGACAGGTTGGCCTATGGCTACACCTTC.

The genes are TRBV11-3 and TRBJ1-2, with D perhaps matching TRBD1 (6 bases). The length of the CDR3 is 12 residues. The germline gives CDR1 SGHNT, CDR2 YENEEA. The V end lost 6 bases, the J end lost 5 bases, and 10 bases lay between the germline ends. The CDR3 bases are TGTGCCAGCAGGGACAGTAGATATGGCTACACCTTC. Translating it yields CASRDSRYGYTF.

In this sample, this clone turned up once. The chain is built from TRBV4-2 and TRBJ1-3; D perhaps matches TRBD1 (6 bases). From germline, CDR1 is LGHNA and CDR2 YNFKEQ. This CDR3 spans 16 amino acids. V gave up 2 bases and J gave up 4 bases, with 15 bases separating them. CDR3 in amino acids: CASSQSNRVTGNTIYF. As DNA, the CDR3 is TGTGCCAGCAGCCAATCAAACAGGGTCACAGGAAACACCATATATTTT.